This T cell receptor beta chain was identified in a study of Graves' ophthalmopathy and Graves' hyperthyroidism. Whole-study context: Peripheral blood sampling preceded any treatment and occurred at initial diagnosis. Findings and caveats of the study: Clonotypes were expanded in thyroid at above 0.001 frequency, and most also appeared in blood.

Beta-chain TCR CDR3 regions were amplified from RNA transcripts. HTBI-primed first-round RT-PCR preceded second-round multiplex PCR. Via MiXCR, TCRdb re-called the multiplex PCR reads, giving one row per CDR3 protein. The data contain about 620,000 distinct CDR3 sequences, about 20% of them seen just once; the ten biggest clones take up approximately 6.9%. The CDR3 is 13 residues long. V lost 8 bases to trimming and J lost 3 bases, with 14 bases between them. Germline assignment: CDR1 MNHNS and CDR2 SASEGT. This clonotype appeared many times. Its antigen is undetermined. The gene calls are TRBV6-1 and TRBJ2-7; D call uncertain. The receptor was isolated from a woman between 18 and 29 years old with stable Graves' hyperthyroidism. Some clones in this sample may be carry-over from other donors' samples. Sequencing input: peripheral blood. The CDR3 nucleotides are TGTGCCAGCCAAGTTCTGCGATTCTACGAGCAGTACTTC. Translation: CASQVLRFYEQYF.